The clone carrying this TCR beta chain was counted between two and nine times. The junction departs from the called germline gene at one end, perhaps through a read error. This sample is part of a study of T cells in Graves' hyperthyroidism and ophthalmopathy. Amplified TCR beta CDR3 regions came from RNA transcripts. TCR CDR3 underwent first-round RT-PCR with the HTBI primer set. TCRdb re-called the multiplex PCR reads with MiXCR, one entry per CDR3 protein. The repertoire has under 400,000 distinct CDR3 sequences, over 15% of them found once; the top ten carry around 15%. Sequenced material: blood. This TCR came from a woman aged 40 to 50 with Graves' ophthalmopathy.

The CDR3 region is CASSKGMGVDQPQRF. CDR3 sequence (DNA): TGTGCCAGTAGTAAAGGCATGGGCGTGGATCAGCCCCAGCGTTTT. The rearrangement joins TRBV19 to TRBJ1-5; the D is unclear. Germline CDR1 LNHDA, CDR2 SQIVND (reference sequence). The CDR3 is made up of 15 amino acids. The entire variable domain, with the rest obtained from reference TRBV19 and TRBJ1-5, is as follows: DGGITQSPKYLFRKEGQNVTLSCEQNLNHDAMYWYRQDPGQGLRLIYYSQIVNDFQKGDIAEGYSVSREKKESFPLTVTSAQKNPTAFYLCASSKGMGVDQPQRFGDGTRLSIL.